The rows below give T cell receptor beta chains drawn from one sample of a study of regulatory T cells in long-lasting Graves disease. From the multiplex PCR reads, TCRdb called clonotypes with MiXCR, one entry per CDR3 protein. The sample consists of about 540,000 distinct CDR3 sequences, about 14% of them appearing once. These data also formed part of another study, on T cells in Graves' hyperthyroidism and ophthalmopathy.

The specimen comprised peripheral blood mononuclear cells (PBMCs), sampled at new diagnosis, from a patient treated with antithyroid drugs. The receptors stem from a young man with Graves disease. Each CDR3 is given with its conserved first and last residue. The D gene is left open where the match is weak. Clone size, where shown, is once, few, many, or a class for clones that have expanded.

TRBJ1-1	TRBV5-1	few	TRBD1	CASSPRPDRENTEAFF	TGCGCCAGCAGCCCTCGACCGGACAGGGAAAACACTGAAGCTTTCTTT
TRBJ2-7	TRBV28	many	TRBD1	CASSSTGGTYEQYF	TGTGCCAGCAGTTCGACAGGGGGTACCTACGAGCAGTACTTC
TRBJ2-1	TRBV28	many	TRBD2	CASARAGGKFF	TGTGCCAGCGCTCGAGCGGGAGGAAAGTTCTTC
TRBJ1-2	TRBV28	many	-	CASSLGGQPYGYTF	TGTGCCAGCAGCTTAGGCGGACAGCCCTATGGCTACACCTTC
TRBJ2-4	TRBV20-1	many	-	CSAGEVAKNIQYF	TGCAGTGCCGGGGAAGTAGCCAAAAACATTCAGTACTTC
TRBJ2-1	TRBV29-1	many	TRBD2	CSAQPGLQSYNEQFF	TGCAGCGCACAACCGGGACTACAATCCTACAATGAGCAGTTCTTC
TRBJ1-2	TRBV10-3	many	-	CAISDRANYGYTF	TGTGCCATCAGTGACAGAGCTAACTATGGCTACACCTTC
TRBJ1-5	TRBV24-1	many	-	CATSVSRVDQPQHF	TGTGCCACCAGTGTTAGCAGGGTGGATCAGCCCCAGCATTTT
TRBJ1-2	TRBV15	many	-	CATSRGGGYGYTF	TGTGCCACCAGCAGAGGAGGAGGCTATGGCTACACCTTC
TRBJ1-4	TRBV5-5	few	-	CASSEGPQYEKLFF	TGTGCCAGCAGCGAGGGTCCCCAATATGAAAAACTGTTTTTT
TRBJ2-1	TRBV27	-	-	CASSQDWSYNEQFF	TGTGCCAGCAGCCAAGACTGGTCCTACAATGAGCAGTTCTTC
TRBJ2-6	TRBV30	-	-	CAWSVGSGANVLTF	TGTGCCTGGAGTGTTGGGTCTGGGGCCAACGTCCTGACTTTC
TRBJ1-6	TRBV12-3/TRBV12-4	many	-	CASSFEGDNSPLHF	TGTGCCAGCAGTTTTGAGGGGGATAATTCACCCCTCCACTTT
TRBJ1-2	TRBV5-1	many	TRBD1	CASTGTGGAEGYTF	TGCGCCAGCACGGGGACAGGGGGCGCTGAGGGCTACACCTTC
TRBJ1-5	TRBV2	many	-	CASSGRISGQPRQPQHF	TGTGCCAGCAGTGGGAGAATCTCGGGACAACCAAGGCAGCCCCAGCATTTT
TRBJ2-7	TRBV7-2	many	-	CASSLARTGMEQYF	TGTGCCAGCAGCCTCGCCCGGACTGGAATGGAGCAGTACTTC
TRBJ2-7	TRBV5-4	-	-	CASSLGTLKGDEQYF	TGTGCCAGCAGCTTAGGGACTCTTAAGGGGGACGAGCAGTACTTC
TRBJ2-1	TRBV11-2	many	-	CASILSPIDGEQFF	TGTGCCAGCATCCTGAGTCCCATTGACGGTGAGCAGTTCTTC
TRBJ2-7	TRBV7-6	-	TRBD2	CASSLDAAGGKDEQYF	TGTGCCAGCAGCTTAGATGCGGCGGGAGGCAAAGACGAGCAGTACTTC
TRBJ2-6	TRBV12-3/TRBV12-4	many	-	CASSPRGFLGANVLTF	TGTGCCAGCAGCCCAAGGGGGTTTTTGGGGGCCAACGTCCTGACTTTC
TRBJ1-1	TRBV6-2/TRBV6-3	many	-	CASSYAAGHRDTEAFF	TGTGCCAGCAGTTACGCCGCGGGACACAGGGACACTGAAGCTTTCTTT
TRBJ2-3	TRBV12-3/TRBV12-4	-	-	CASSWGLDTQYF	TGTGCCAGCAGTTGGGGGCTGGATACGCAGTATTTT
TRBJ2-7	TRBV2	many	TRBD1	CASRGPTGIAPEQYF	TGTGCCAGCAGGGGTCCGACAGGGATAGCCCCCGAGCAGTACTTC
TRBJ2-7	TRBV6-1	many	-	CASSHGRSLYEQYF	TGTGCCAGCAGCCACGGACGGTCGCTTTACGAGCAGTACTTC
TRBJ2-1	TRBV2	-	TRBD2	CASRTSGRIGNEQFF	TGTGCCAGTAGGACTAGCGGGAGAATTGGTAATGAGCAGTTCTTC
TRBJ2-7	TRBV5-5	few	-	CASSAAQESSYEQYF	TGTGCCAGCAGCGCGGCCCAAGAGAGCTCCTACGAGCAGTACTTC
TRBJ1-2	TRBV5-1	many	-	CASSLGESYHGYTF	TGCGCCAGCAGCTTGGGGGAGTCCTATCATGGCTACACCTTC
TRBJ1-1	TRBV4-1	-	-	CASSPLGRMRADTEAFF	TGCGCCAGCAGCCCCTTGGGAAGGATGAGGGCGGACACTGAAGCTTTCTTT
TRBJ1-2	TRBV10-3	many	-	CAISEHLDYGYTF	TGTGCCATCAGTGAGCACCTGGACTATGGCTACACCTTC
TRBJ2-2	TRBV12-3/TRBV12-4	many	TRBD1	CASSSTGVWELFF	TGTGCCAGCAGCAGTACAGGGGTGTGGGAGCTGTTTTTT
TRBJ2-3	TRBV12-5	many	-	CASGLKGVAGEKDTQYF	TGTGCTAGTGGTTTGAAGGGGGTGGCGGGAGAGAAAGATACGCAGTATTTT
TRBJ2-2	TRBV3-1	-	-	CASSRLSGSGELFF	TGTGCCAGCAGCCGTCTCTCAGGTTCCGGGGAGCTGTTTTTT
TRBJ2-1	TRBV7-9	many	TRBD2	CASRRTSGAYNEQFF	TGTGCCAGCAGAAGGACTAGCGGAGCCTACAATGAGCAGTTCTTC
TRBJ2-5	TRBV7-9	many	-	CASSRSRGETQYF	TGTGCCAGCAGCCGGTCTAGGGGGGAGACCCAGTACTTC
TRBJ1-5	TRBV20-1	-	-	CSARATDPGLKEGQPQHF	TGCAGTGCTAGAGCAACGGACCCAGGGCTCAAGGAGGGCCAGCCCCAGCATTTT
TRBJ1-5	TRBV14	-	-	CASSQEERERCGSNQPQHF	TGTGCCAGCAGCCAAGAAGAGAGGGAGAGATGTGGAAGCAATCAGCCCCAGCATTTT
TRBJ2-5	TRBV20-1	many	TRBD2	CSARGENLAGVQETQYF	TGCAGTGCTAGAGGAGAGAACCTAGCGGGTGTCCAAGAGACCCAGTACTTC
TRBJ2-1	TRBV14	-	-	CASSQPGHSSNEQFF	TGTGCCAGCAGCCAACCGGGACATTCGTCCAATGAGCAGTTCTTC
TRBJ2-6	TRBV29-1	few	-	CSVEVNTGSGANVLTF	TGCAGCGTTGAAGTCAATACAGGGAGCGGGGCCAACGTCCTGACTTTC
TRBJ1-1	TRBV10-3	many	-	CATGRENAEAFF	TGTGCCACCGGACGGGAGAACGCTGAAGCTTTCTTT
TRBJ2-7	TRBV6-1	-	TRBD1	CASSQGLDRGHEQYF	TGTGCCAGCAGTCAAGGCCTCGACAGGGGGCACGAGCAGTACTTC
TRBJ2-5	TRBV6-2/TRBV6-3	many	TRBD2	CASSYSKGGSSGRALFYETQYF	TGTGCCAGCAGTTACTCGAAAGGTGGCTCGAGCGGGAGGGCCTTATTTTATGAGACCCAGTACTTC
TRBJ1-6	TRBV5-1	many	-	CASSWGGGPLHF	TGCGCCAGCAGCTGGGGGGGAGGACCCCTCCACTTT
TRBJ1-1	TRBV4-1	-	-	CASSQAQGWNTEAFF	TGCGCCAGCAGCCAAGCCCAGGGATGGAACACTGAAGCTTTCTTT
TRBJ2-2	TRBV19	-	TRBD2	CASSISTSTAGELFF	TGTGCCAGTAGTATCTCGACTAGCACCGCCGGGGAGCTGTTTTTT
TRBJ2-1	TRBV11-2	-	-	CVSSFVLLSNEQFF	TGTGTCAGTAGCTTCGTCCTGCTCTCCAATGAGCAGTTCTTC
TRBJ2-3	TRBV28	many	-	CASKGRDLSVSTDTQYF	TGTGCCAGCAAGGGGCGGGATTTGTCGGTTAGCACAGATACGCAGTATTTT
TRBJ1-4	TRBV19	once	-	CASSIRVPNEKLFF	TGTGCCAGTAGTATCAGGGTCCCTAATGAAAAACTGTTTTTT
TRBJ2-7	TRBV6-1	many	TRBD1	CARRDRGSYEQYF	TGTGCCAGAAGGGACAGAGGATCCTACGAGCAGTACTTC
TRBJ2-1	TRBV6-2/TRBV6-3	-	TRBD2	CASSYSYSGRPREQFF	TGTGCCAGCAGTTACTCCTATAGCGGGAGGCCCCGGGAGCAGTTCTTC
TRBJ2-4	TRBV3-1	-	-	CASSQRLHSLAKNIQYF	TGTGCCAGCAGCCAGAGACTTCATTCCCTAGCCAAAAACATTCAGTACTTC
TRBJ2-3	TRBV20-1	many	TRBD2	CSAPGLGADTQYF	TGCAGTGCCCCGGGACTAGGAGCAGATACGCAGTATTTT